The T cell receptor beta chain under discussion was sequenced for a study of T cell responses to AZD1222 COVID-19 vaccine. Sequencing used immunoSEQ multiplex PCR; TCRdb keeps in-frame clones, though not all of them. The sample contains 110,000 or so clones, 75% to 90% of which appear only once. Study findings and constraints: Vaccine-related CD4 TCRs covered spike, predominating at 160-218 and 743-854. Only a handful of AZD1222 recipients were seropositive at baseline. Targets within unmutated variant regions were reportedly found for nearly half of spike-specific TCRs.

Concerning this clone: The antigen is undetermined.

Germline loops: CDR1 SGHTA, CDR2 FQGNSA. The V gene lost 6 bases and the J gene lost 5 bases, with 11 bases spanning the gap. CDR3 length: 13 amino acids. The rearrangement joins TRBV7-2 to TRBJ2-1; tentative D call: TRBD1 (5 bases). The sample here was peripheral blood, taken on day 0 of AZD1222 vaccination. This receptor was identified in an adult in good health. The DNA for the CDR3 is TGTGCCAGCAGAACAGGCCTAAACAATGAGCAGTTCTTC. Its translation: CASRTGLNNEQFF.